The clone carrying this TCR beta chain was seen ten or more times. The antigen is undetermined. This sample stems from a study of breast tumors, draining lymph nodes, adjacent tissues. Findings of the study overall: Tumor repertoires ranked between lymph nodes and nontumor tissue in diversity, with V and J gene preferences. Tumor and nontumor repertoires were significantly more similar in luminal-like than in basal-like breast cancer.

Losses at the gene ends were 5 bases for V and 2 bases for J; bases not matched to a gene: 2. Germline CDR1 and CDR2: SEHNR and FQNEAQ (reference sequence). The CDR3 loop spans 13 amino acids. Breast cancer patients provided tissue from their axillary draining lymph nodes. TCRdb re-called the multiplex PCR reads with MiXCR, one entry per CDR3 protein. The sample yields approximately 150,000 distinct CDR3 sequences, 32% seen once. The sample consisted of axillary lymph node tissue. This rearrangement joins TRBV7-9 to TRBJ1-2, with 7 positions matching TRBD1. This sequence originates from a female donor with breast cancer. Some clones in this sample may be carry-over from other donors' samples. As DNA, the CDR3 is TGTGCCAGCAGCCAACAGGGGAACTATGGCTACACCTTC. Translating gives CASSQQGNYGYTF.